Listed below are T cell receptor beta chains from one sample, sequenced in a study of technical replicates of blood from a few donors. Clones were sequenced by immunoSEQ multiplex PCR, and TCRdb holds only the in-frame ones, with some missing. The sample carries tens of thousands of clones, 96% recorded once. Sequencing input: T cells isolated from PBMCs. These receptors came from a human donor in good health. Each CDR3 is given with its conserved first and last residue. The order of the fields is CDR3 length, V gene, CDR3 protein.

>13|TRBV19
CASSSRLINEQFF
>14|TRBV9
CASSVGDSNTEAFF
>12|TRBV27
CASSGLGYEQYF
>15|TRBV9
CASSESGLTYNEQFF
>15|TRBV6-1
CASSRPGASNQPQHF
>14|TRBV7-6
CASRLLISSNEQFF
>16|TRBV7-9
CASSAGGGLGASEQFF
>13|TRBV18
CASSPPTEETQYF
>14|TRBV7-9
CASMISQGGSGYTF
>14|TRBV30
CAWRLAGGLSEQFF
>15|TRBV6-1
CASSASTYRLYEQYF
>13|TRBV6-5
CASNRLPGYEQYF
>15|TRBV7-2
CASSLGGLVTNEQYF
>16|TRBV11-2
CASSTIRQGRAGELFF
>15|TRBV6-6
CASSYSGQGGTEAFF
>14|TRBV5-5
CASSSRGQGNTIYF
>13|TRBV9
CASSVGLTGELFF
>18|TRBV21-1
CASSPKSPQGMGNTEAFF
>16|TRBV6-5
CASSYSITRLGETQYF
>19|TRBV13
CASRQTTDLPGQNPYEQYF
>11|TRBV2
CAAPTRYGYTF
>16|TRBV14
CASSQLSRGQTYEQYF
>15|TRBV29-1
CSVGGGGTSNQPQHF
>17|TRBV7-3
CASSPRGGWGGTGELFF
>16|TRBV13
CASSLNRGRYQETQYF
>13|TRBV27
CASSLSAGDTQYF
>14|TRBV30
CAWHSQEGFYGYTF
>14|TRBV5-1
CASSPSGGTNEQFF
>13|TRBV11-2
CASSLIGDDIQYF
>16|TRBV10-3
CAISTRDSQQLYEAFF
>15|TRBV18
CASSLQGPMNTEAFF
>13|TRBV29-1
CSVASGGDTEAFF
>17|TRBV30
CAWVWDRGPYSGNTIYF
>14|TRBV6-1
CASSALFGEREQYF
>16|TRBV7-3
CASSRTSLSSTDTQYF
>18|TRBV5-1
CASGLTSGLLSSYNEQFF
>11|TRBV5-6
CASSSYSGYTF
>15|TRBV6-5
CASRGAGARTDTQYF
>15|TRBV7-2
CASSLAIGRNYGYTF
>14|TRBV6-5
CASSTRTVDQPQHF
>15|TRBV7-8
CASVLPRGSNQPQHF
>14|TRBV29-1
CSVVGDREGAEAFF
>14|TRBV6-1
CASSAPEGGEKLFF
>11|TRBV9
CASGRDQPQHF
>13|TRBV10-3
CAIREGQEVGYTF
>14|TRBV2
CASGAELSGNTIYF
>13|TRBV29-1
CSVLFSGANVLTF
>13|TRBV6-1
CASTLPSRVELFF
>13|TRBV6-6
CASSLTSWGPAFF
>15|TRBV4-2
CASSLGEGPLRGYTF
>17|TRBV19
CASSIWGGLAGTDTQYF
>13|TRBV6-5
CASIDWTGGEQYF
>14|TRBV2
CASSVRQGNQPQHF
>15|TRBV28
CASSAGTGELTEAFF
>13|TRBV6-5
CASSHNLNTEAFF
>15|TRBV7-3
CASSFAGLETDTQYF